This T cell receptor beta chain was found in a study of blood T cell repertoires in COVID-19. Study context: Specimens from acute and convalescent COVID-19 originated in the United States, Italy and Spain. T cells, B-cell-depleted T cells, or PBMCs supplied cDNA or gDNA.

Seattle patients were enrolled during active infection and followed longitudinally. Original data processing: Amplifying reference gene primers gave estimates of nucleated cell counts. The method was immunoSEQ multiplex PCR; TCRdb's version includes in-frame clones alone and lacks a portion of them. D and trimming were read from the DNA, whereas the V and J calls and clone size are those reported in that table. This sample has 130,000 to 150,000 clones, with about four fifths found just once. Sequenced: peripheral blood. This TCR was recovered from a woman aged 70-85 years with COVID-19, enrolled during active disease.

Here the CDR3 reads CAWTGGGNYGYTF. For the CDR3, the DNA is TGTGCCTGGACCGGCGGCGGTAACTATGGCTACACCTTC. V and J are TRBV30 and TRBJ1-2; no clear D. This CDR3 region has 13 residues. The germline V gene encodes CDR1 GTSNPN and CDR2 SVGIG (reference sequence). Trimming removed 4 bases at V and 1 base at J, with 10 bases between.